This entry describes one T cell receptor beta chain. This record belongs to a study of blood T cell repertoires in COVID-19. On the study more broadly: T cells, B-cell-depleted T cells, or PBMCs supplied cDNA or gDNA.

Germline-derived CDR1 and CDR2 are MNHEY and SVGAGI. The V and J ends lost 6 bases and 4 bases respectively, with 10 bases between them. The CDR3 runs 13 residues. Per the authors' pipeline: Estimates of nucleated cell counts were drawn from the amplification of reference gene primers. The data were produced by immunoSEQ multiplex PCR, yet TCRdb's version contains in-frame clones alone and is incomplete. The V and J calls and clone size come from that table; D and trimming were worked out from the DNA. The sample records about 63,000 clones, 79% being singletons. The chain combines TRBV6-5 with TRBJ2-1, with D perhaps TRBD2 (5 bases). Sequencing was carried out using peripheral blood. The source of this sequence is a human donor in a cohort sampled during active COVID-19. For the CDR3, the DNA is TGTGCCAGCAGCCTCACTAGGTACAATGAGCAGTTCTTC. This encodes CASSLTRYNEQFF.